The TCR beta chain under discussion was sequenced for a study of T cell responses to AZD1222 COVID-19 vaccine. On this clone itself: Its antigen remains unidentified.

Study-level findings and limits: Spike-specific TCR breadth and depth rose after two AZD1222 doses.

The table came from immunoSEQ multiplex PCR; TCRdb's copy has only in-frame clones and leaves some out. This sample has roughly 110,000 clones, with roughly 85% found just once. V was trimmed by 3 bases and J by 6 bases, leaving 15 bases between them. This CDR3 is built from 14 residues. Per the germline V gene, CDR1 is SNHLY and CDR2 is FYNNEI. The chain links TRBV2 to TRBJ2-7, with TRBD1 as a possible D gene (5 bases). The origin of this receptor is an adult who received the AZD1222 COVID-19 vaccine. Material: peripheral blood, obtained 28 days after the second AZD1222 dose. Written as DNA, the CDR3 is TGTGCCAGCAGTGAGAAGACAGTACTTCGCGAGCAGTACTTC. Translated: CASSEKTVLREQYF.